The rows below give T cell receptor beta chains drawn from one sample of a study of early T cells in non-severe SARS-CoV-2 infection. MiXCR, applied by TCRdb to the 5' RACE reads, yields one record per CDR3 protein. The repertoire holds under 60,000 distinct CDR3 sequences, with approximately 10% as singletons. The source material was whole blood, sampled at baseline. The receptors stem from an adult who was a healthcare worker with PCR-confirmed SARS-CoV-2 infection or an uninfected control (not recorded which). The CDR3 runs from the conserved cysteine through the conserved F or W.

TRBJ2-7	TRBV12-3/TRBV12-4	CASSLRTGGFLTYEQYF
TRBJ2-7	TRBV18	CASSPKRTSYEQYF
TRBJ1-1	TRBV29-1	CSVGSGTEAFF
TRBJ2-5	TRBV13	CASSLSSGGEETQYF
TRBJ1-4	TRBV11-2	CASSPRKFATNEKLFF
TRBJ2-7	TRBV18	CASSPQNDREPYF
TRBJ1-1	TRBV7-9	CATRSNTEAFF
TRBJ1-3	TRBV20-1	CSARETKDWGTGNTIYF
TRBJ1-2	TRBV7-3	CASSPGGGYGYTF
TRBJ2-2	TRBV7-6	CASSLSDNTGELFF
TRBJ1-5	TRBV6-2/TRBV6-3	CASSYSEGNQPQHF
TRBJ1-3	TRBV5-4	CASSLDPGEGNTIYF
TRBJ2-2	TRBV12-3/TRBV12-4	CASSLIAGANTGELFF
TRBJ2-1	TRBV25-1	CATPRDQIAGESYNEQFF
TRBJ2-4	TRBV2	CASNHQKNIQYF
TRBJ2-3	TRBV27	CASSLGHEHATQYF
TRBJ2-3	TRBV7-4	CASSLEGLAWEDTQYF
TRBJ2-3	TRBV7-3	CASSLAGERTDTQYF
TRBJ2-7	TRBV12-3/TRBV12-4	CASSQGLAGVYEQYF
TRBJ2-1	TRBV19	CASSIPSGLVGGTHGEQFF
TRBJ2-7	TRBV7-9	CASSLQGGPYEQYF
TRBJ1-2	TRBV27	CASSPQPGREGYGYTF
TRBJ2-2	TRBV3-1	CASSRGAGELFF
TRBJ2-3	TRBV24-1	CATSDFQDTQYF
TRBJ2-3	TRBV19	CASRLDYPSTDTQYF
TRBJ2-7	TRBV21-1	CASSTLCGSSYEQYF
TRBJ2-2	TRBV24-1	CATSDFRRGNTGELFF
TRBJ2-3	TRBV7-3	CASSPRLVGQDTQYF
TRBJ2-1	TRBV6-5	CASSYSNGREQFF
TRBJ2-7	TRBV3-1	CASNSGTSRGEQYF
TRBJ2-1	TRBV12-3/TRBV12-4	CALAGELNNEQFF